The 15 T cell receptor beta chains reported below all come from one sample, sequenced in a study of CD8+CD57+ T cells in acquired aplastic anemia. Individuals selected for sequencing had exhibited CD8+CD57+ cell expansion on flow cytometry. Genomic DNA templated the TCR beta VDJ and CDR3 profiling. TCRdb analysed the reads with MiXCR anew, one entry per CDR3 protein. The sample lists 180,000 or so distinct CDR3 sequences, roughly 50% seen once, with about 1.8% in the top ten. Input material: sorted CD4+, CD8+, or CD8+CD57+ T cells (not recorded which) from PBMCs. Source of these receptors: a human donor with aplastic anemia.

This clonotype was recorded once. This sequence joins TRBV19 and TRBJ1-1; D is ambiguous. The CDR3 has 11 residues. The V and J ends lost 3 bases and 6 bases respectively, with 5 bases between them. The germline V gene encodes CDR1 LNHDA and CDR2 SQIVND (reference sequence). The CDR3 DNA reads TGTGCCAGTAGTATTGAGCCTGAAGCTTTCTTT. The encoded protein is CASSIEPEAFF.

This clonotype was found a few times. The J gene is TRBJ1-1, the V gene TRBV2; no definite D call. The CDR3 is 11 amino acids. CDR1 and CDR2 (germline): SNHLY, FYNNEI. V lost 8 bases, J lost 4 bases, and 8 bases lay in between. The CDR3, as DNA: TGTGCCAGCCGTATCGGCACTGAAGCTTTCTTT. It yields the protein CASRIGTEAFF. The variable domain in full, completed from reference TRBV2 and TRBJ1-1, reads EPEVTQTPSHQVTQMGQEVILRCVPISNHLYFYWYRQILGQKVEFLVSFYNNEISEKSEIFDDQFSVERPDGSNFTLKIRSTKLEDSAMYFCASRIGTEAFFGQGTRLTVV.

This clonotype was detected a few times. The chain employs TRBV5-1 and TRBJ2-7; TRBD1 matches 12 bases. V lost 4 bases, J lost 2 bases, and 4 bases stayed unmatched. The CDR3 totals 15 residues. Germline loops: CDR1 SGHRS, CDR2 YFSETQ. CDR3 residues: CASSTGQGAAYEQYF. DNA of the CDR3: TGCGCCAGCAGCACGGGACAGGGGGCAGCCTACGAGCAGTACTTC.

Many counts were recorded for this clonotype. The chain is built from TRBV20-1 and TRBJ2-3; D could derive from TRBD1 or TRBD2 (5 bases each). Germline lookup yields CDR1 DFQATT and CDR2 SNEGSKA (reference sequence). CDR3 length equals 16 residues. V dropped 4 bases and J dropped 2 bases, with 19 bases sitting between them. CDR3 residues: CSATTGTLSLTDTQYF. For the CDR3, the DNA is TGCAGTGCTACTACCGGGACGCTTAGTCTCACAGATACGCAGTATTTT.

The V gene is TRBV19, the J gene TRBJ2-7; D possibly uses TRBD1 or TRBD2 (5 bases each). This CDR3 is built from 13 residues. The V gene's germline CDR1 is LNHDA and CDR2 SQIVND (reference sequence). The V end was cut by 6 bases, the J end by 2 bases, with 11 bases between. The CDR3 bases are TGTGCCAGTAGGGGGGACGAGACCTACGAGCAGTACTTC. Its protein product is CASRGDETYEQYF.

The genes are TRBV2 and TRBJ1-4, with a tentative D call TRBD1 (6 bases). This CDR3 is 12 amino acids long. The germline gives CDR1 SNHLY, CDR2 FYNNEI. V was clipped by 6 bases and J by 8 bases, with 10 bases between them. This chain's CDR3 is CASRGTLEKLFF. DNA of the CDR3: TGTGCCAGCAGAGGGACATTGGAAAAACTGTTTTTT.

This clonotype occurred many times. In DNA, the CDR3 is TGCAGTGCTAGCCGGCGGGAGGATGGCACAGATACGCAGTATTTT. Its protein is CSASRREDGTDTQYF. The chain joins TRBV20-1 to TRBJ2-3; 8 nucleotides align to TRBD2. Germline trimming cut 3 bases from V and 1 base from J; bases unmatched to any gene: 6. The CDR3 totals 15 residues. Germline-derived CDR1 and CDR2 are DFQATT and SNEGSKA (reference sequence).

This clonotype was recorded at least ten times. The conserved phenylalanine or tryptophan is not found at the CDR3 terminus, so this likely reflects a read error. The gene calls are TRBV5-6 and TRBJ1-6, with D perhaps matching TRBD1 (5 bases). V lost 2 bases to trimming and J lost 12 bases, with 6 bases between them. CDR1 and CDR2 from the germline V gene are SGHDT and YYEEEE. This CDR3 comprises 11 residues. CDR3 sequence reads: CASSFGGPLHS. The CDR3 DNA is TGTGCCAGCAGCTTTGGGGGACCCCTCCACTCT.

The chain has TRBV6-5 and TRBJ1-2; D not certain. Germline lookup yields CDR1 MNHEY and CDR2 SVGAGI. The CDR3 sequence is 14 residues long. Trimming took off 4 bases at V and 4 bases at J, with 13 bases between the two ends. CDR3 coding DNA: TGTGCCAGCAGTTTTCTACAACAAGGCTATGGCTACACCTTC. It translates to CASSFLQQGYGYTF.

The chain links TRBV28 to TRBJ1-6, with TRBD1 as a possible D gene (6 bases). The V and J ends lost 6 bases and 9 bases respectively, with 18 bases between them. This CDR3 comprises 15 residues. Looked up from germline, CDR1 is MDHEN and CDR2 is SYDVKM. The CDR3 DNA follows: TGTGCCAGCAGCCCTTCTGCCGGACAGTTTTCACCCCTCCACTTT. Translating gives CASSPSAGQFSPLHF.

This clonotype was counted between two and nine times. The rearrangement joins TRBV5-5 to TRBJ1-4; D not resolved. The length of the CDR3 is 15 residues. The ends were cut back, 4 bases at V and 4 bases at J, with 14 bases in the middle. Germline lookup yields CDR1 SGHKS and CDR2 YYEKEE (reference sequence). The CDR3 region has the DNA TGTGCCAGCAGCCCCCTCGGCGGCAGTAATGAAAAACTGTTTTTT. This translates into CASSPLGGSNEKLFF.

This clonotype was seen a handful of times. This chain joins TRBV12-3 or TRBV12-4 and TRBJ2-5; unclear D gene. V lost 7 bases and J lost 1, with 13 bases in between. The CDR3 length is 14 residues. CDR3 DNA: TGTGCCAGCAAAAATTCGGAAGCCCAAGAGACCCAGTACTTC. It is translated as CASKNSEAQETQYF.

The rearrangement links TRBV2 to TRBJ2-6, with D unclear. The germline gives CDR1 SNHLY, CDR2 FYNNEI. V shed 6 bases and J shed 5 bases, with 11 bases lying between them. CDR3 length equals 14 residues. The CDR3 DNA reads as TGTGCCAGCAGCGACTCAAATTGGGCCAACGTCCTGACTTTC. Residues: CASSDSNWANVLTF.

This sequence joins TRBV6-1 and TRBJ2-1, with D maybe TRBD2 (6 bases). Germline V gene lookup returns CDR1 MNHNS and CDR2 SASEGT. This CDR3 is built from 14 residues. Trimming pared 7 bases from V and 2 bases from J, leaving 12 bases between. The CDR3 sequence: CASTPGAPYNEQFF. The CDR3 DNA reads TGTGCCAGCACTCCGGGAGCTCCCTACAATGAGCAGTTCTTC.

Regarding this clonotype: This may stem from a read error, because a much larger clone lies one nucleotide away. The conserved closing phenylalanine or tryptophan is absent in this CDR3, likely reflecting a read error. The CDR3 DNA is TGTGCCAGCAGTAAAGGACGGTCCTACGAGCAGTACCTC. As protein: CASSKGRSYEQYL. V usage is TRBV25-1 and J usage is TRBJ2-7; D gene unclear. The V gene's germline CDR1 is MGHDK and CDR2 SYGVNS. V dropped 5 bases and J dropped 1 base, with 9 bases sitting between them. This CDR3 region has 13 residues.